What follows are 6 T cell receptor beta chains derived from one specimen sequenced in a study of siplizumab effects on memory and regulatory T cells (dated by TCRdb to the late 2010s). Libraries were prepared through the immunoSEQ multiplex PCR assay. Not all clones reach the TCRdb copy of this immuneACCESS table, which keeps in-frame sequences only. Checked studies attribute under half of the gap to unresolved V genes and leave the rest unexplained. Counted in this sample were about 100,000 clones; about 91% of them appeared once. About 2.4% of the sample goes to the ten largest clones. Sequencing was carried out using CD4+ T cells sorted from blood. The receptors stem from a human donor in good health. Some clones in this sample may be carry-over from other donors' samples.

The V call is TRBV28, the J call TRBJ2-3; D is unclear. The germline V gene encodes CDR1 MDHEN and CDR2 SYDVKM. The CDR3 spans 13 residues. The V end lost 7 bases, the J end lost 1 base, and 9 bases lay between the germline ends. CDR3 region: CASNSKGTDTQYF. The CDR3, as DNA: TGTGCCAGCAATAGCAAGGGCACAGATACGCAGTATTTT.

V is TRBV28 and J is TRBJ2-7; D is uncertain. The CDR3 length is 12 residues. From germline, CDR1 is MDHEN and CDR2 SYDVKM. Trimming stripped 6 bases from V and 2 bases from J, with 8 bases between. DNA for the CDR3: TGTGCCAGCAGGGCCCCAACCTACGAGCAGTACTTC. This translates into CASRAPTYEQYF.

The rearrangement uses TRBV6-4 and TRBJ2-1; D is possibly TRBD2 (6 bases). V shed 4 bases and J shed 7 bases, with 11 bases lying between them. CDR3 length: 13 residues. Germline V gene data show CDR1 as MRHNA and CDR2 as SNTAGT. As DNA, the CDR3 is TGTGCCAGCAGTGCAACTAGCTTGAATGAGCAGTTCTTC. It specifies CASSATSLNEQFF.

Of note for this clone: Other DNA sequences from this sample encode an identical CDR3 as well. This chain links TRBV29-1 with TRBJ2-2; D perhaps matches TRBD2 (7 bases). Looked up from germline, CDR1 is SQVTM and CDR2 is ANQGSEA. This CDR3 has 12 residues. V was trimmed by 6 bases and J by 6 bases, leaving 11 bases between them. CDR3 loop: CSVGGRAGELFF. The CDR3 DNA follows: TGCAGCGTGGGGGGGCGAGCCGGGGAGCTGTTTTTT.

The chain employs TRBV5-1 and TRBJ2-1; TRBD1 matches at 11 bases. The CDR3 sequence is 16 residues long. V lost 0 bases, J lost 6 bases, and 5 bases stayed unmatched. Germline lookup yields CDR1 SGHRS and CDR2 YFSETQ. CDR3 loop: CASSLGTGGAGNEQFF. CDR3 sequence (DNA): TGCGCCAGCAGCTTGGGGACAGGGGGCGCCGGCAATGAGCAGTTCTTC.

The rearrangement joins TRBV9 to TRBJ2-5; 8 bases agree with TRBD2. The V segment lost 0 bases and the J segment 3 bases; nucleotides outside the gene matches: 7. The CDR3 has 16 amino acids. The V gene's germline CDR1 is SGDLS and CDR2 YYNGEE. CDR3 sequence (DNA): TGTGCCAGCAGCGTAGCGGTAGCGGGACCCGAAGAGACCCAGTACTTC. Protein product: CASSVAVAGPEETQYF.